The 2 T cell receptor beta chains listed next were all sequenced from one sample in a study of cytomegalovirus exposure and HLA in healthy donors. The PCR had 60 Vbeta and 13 Jbeta primers. Sequencing was performed with immunoSEQ multiplex PCR; in TCRdb, only in-frame clones are kept and a portion is missing. The table has 140,000 or so clones, under 70% seen once; the top ten hold under 7.5%. The specimen sequenced was PBMCs. Source of these receptors: a woman aged 55-70 years in good health and CMV-seronegative.

V usage is TRBV28 and J usage is TRBJ2-5; maybe TRBD1 (5 bases). The CDR3 is made up of 13 amino acids. Germline loops: CDR1 MDHEN, CDR2 SYDVKM. Trimming stripped 2 bases from V and 2 bases from J, with 6 bases between. CDR3 coding DNA: TGTGCCAGCAGTTTAGACAGTCAAGAGACCCAGTACTTC. Protein: CASSLDSQETQYF.

The gene calls are TRBV5-6 and TRBJ1-2, with D tentatively TRBD1 (6 bases). The V gene lost 6 bases and the J gene lost 10 bases, with 22 bases spanning the gap. From germline, CDR1 is SGHDT and CDR2 YYEEEE. CDR3 length equals 14 residues. In DNA form, the CDR3 reads TGTGCCAGCACCGCGCTCTGGGGGCGCAATATCTACACCTTC. Translating it yields CASTALWGRNIYTF.